This TCR beta chain was profiled in a study of T cell repertoires in cytomegalovirus infection. Background on the study: Based on public TCR beta signatures, there were indications of CMV infection and of a matching HLA type.

This clonotype was observed many times. As yet, its antigen is unknown. TCRdb ran MiXCR on the reads and lists one entry per CDR3 protein. The table shows roughly 630,000 distinct CDR3 sequences, with 20% to 25% occurring only once. V dropped 5 bases and J dropped 0 bases, with 2 bases sitting between them. Looked up from germline, CDR1 is SEHNR and CDR2 is FQNEAQ (reference sequence). The CDR3 has 12 residues. Whole-study results and caveats: Identification of carriers of CMV plus the relevant HLA was performed using cumulative public TCR beta family frequency. It was HLA-C-restricted CMV-specific TCR beta clonotypes that dominated the response ex vivo.

The rearrangement uses TRBV7-9 and TRBJ1-5; D uncertain. The clonotype originates from a human donor in good health (CMV status not recorded). Some clones in this sample may be carry-over from other donors' samples. The sequencing input was CD8+ T cells from PBMCs. This CDR3 is CASSGSNQPQHF. In nucleotides, the CDR3 is TGTGCCAGCAGCGGTAGCAATCAGCCCCAGCATTTT. Based on the CDR3 plus reference TRBV7-9 and TRBJ1-5, the full variable domain is DTGVSQNPRHKITKRGQNVTFRCDPISEHNRLYWYRQTLGQGPEFLTYFQNEAQLEKSRLLSDRFSAERPKGSFSTLEIQRTEQGDSAMYLCASSGSNQPQHFGDGTRLSIL.